The clone carrying this TCR beta chain was counted a few times. Amplified TCR beta CDR3 regions derived from RNA transcripts. Researchers ran a first-round RT-PCR on the TCR CDR3 using the HTBI primer set. TCRdb re-derived calls from the multiplex PCR reads in MiXCR, one entry per CDR3 protein. The table includes approximately 590,000 distinct CDR3 sequences, about a sixth detected once. This sample is part of a study of T cells in Graves' hyperthyroidism and ophthalmopathy. The V gene lost 5 bases and the J gene lost 3 bases, with 12 bases spanning the gap. The germline CDR1 and CDR2 sequences are KGHDR and SFDVKD. The CDR3 runs to 14 residues. The definition of stable Graves' hyperthyroidism was no ophthalmopathy progression within 18 months. This sample holds PBMCs from around 9.9 ml fresh peripheral blood.

The chain has TRBV24-1 and TRBJ2-5; D might be TRBD2 (6 bases). This clonotype originated in a woman between 25 and 40 years old with Graves' hyperthyroidism. The sequenced sample was blood. For the CDR3, the DNA is TGTGCCACCAGTGTGGGGGGAGCAGAAGAGACCCAGTACTTC. This sequence encodes CATSVGGAEETQYF.